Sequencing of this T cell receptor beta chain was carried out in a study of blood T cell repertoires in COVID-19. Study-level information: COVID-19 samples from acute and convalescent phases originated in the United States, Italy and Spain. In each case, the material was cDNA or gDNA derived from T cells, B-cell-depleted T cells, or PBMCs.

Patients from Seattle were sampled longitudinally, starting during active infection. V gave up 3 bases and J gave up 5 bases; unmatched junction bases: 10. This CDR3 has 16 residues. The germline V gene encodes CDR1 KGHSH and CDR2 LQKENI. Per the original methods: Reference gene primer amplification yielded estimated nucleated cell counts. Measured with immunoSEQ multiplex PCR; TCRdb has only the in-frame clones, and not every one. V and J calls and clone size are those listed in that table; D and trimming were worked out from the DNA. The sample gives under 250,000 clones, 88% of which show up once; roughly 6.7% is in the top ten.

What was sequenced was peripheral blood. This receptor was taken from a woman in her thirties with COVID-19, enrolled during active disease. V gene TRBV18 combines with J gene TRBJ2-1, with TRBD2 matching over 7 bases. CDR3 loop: CASSPSRSGKDNEQFF. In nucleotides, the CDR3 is TGTGCCAGCTCACCCTCTAGGAGCGGGAAGGACAATGAGCAGTTCTTC.